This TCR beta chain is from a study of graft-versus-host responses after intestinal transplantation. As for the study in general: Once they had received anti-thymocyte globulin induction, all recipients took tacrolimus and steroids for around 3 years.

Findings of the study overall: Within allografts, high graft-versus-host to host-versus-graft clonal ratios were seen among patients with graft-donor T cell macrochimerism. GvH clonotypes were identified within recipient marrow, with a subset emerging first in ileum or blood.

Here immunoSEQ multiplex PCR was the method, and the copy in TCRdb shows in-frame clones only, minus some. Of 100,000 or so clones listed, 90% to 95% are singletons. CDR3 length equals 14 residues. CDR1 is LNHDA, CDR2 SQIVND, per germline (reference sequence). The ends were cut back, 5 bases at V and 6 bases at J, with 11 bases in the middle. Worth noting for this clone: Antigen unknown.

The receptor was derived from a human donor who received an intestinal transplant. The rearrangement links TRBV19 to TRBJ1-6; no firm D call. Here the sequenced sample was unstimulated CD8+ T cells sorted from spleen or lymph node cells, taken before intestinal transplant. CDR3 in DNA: TGTGCCAGTAGTCAGCGGCAGATTAATTCACCCCTCCACTTT. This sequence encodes CASSQRQINSPLHF.